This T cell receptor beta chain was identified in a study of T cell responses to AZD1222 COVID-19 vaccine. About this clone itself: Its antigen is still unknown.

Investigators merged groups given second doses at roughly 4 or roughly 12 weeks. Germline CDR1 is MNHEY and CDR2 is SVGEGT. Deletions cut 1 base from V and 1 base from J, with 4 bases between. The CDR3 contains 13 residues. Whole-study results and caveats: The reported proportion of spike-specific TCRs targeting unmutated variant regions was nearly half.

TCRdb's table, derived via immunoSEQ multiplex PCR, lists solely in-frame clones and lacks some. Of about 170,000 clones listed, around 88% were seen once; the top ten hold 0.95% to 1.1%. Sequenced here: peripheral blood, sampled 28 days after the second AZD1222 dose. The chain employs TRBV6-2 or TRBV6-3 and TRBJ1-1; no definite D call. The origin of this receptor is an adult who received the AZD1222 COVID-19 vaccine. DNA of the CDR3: TGTGCCAGCAGTTACTTGGAGAACACTGAAGCTTTCTTT. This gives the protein CASSYLENTEAFF.